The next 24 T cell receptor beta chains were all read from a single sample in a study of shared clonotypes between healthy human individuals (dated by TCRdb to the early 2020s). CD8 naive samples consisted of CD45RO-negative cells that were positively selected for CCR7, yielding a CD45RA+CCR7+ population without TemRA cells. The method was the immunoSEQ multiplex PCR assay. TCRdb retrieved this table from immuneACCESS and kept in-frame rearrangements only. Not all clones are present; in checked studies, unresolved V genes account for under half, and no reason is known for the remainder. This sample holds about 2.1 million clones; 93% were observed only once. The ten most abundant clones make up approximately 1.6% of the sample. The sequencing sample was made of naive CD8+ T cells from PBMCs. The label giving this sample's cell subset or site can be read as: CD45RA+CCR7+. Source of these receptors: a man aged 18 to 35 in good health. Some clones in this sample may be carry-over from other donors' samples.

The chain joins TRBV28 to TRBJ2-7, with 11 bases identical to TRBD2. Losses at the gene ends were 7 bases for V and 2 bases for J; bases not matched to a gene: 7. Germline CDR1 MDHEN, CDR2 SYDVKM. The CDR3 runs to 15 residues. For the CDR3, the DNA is TGTGCCAGCATAACCGGGACTAGCGGCCCCTACGAGCAGTACTTC. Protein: CASITGTSGPYEQYF.

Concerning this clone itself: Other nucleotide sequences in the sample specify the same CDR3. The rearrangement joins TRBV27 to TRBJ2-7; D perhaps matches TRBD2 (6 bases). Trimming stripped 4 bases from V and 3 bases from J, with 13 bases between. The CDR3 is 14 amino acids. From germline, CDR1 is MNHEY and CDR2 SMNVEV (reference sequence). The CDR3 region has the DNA TGTGCCAGCAGTTCGGGACTGGCGATCTACGAGCAGTACTTC. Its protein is CASSSGLAIYEQYF.

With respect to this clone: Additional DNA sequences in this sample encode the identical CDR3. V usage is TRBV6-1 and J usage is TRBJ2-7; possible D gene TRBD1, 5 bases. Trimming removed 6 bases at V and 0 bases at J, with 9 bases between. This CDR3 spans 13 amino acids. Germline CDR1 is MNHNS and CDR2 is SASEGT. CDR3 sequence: CASRVDSSYEQYF. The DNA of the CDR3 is TGTGCCAGCAGAGTCGACAGCTCCTACGAGCAGTACTTC.

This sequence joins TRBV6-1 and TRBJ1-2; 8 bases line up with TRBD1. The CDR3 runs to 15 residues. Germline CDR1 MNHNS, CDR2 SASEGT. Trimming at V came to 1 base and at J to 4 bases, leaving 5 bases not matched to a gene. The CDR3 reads CASSEVGQGGYGYTF. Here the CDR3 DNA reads TGTGCCAGCAGTGAAGTAGGACAGGGCGGCTATGGCTACACCTTC.

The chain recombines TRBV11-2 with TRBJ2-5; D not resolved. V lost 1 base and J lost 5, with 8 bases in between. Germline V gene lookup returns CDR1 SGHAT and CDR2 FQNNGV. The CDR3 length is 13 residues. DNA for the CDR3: TGTGCCAGCAGCTTAGGTCCTCGGGAGACCCAGTACTTC. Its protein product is CASSLGPRETQYF.

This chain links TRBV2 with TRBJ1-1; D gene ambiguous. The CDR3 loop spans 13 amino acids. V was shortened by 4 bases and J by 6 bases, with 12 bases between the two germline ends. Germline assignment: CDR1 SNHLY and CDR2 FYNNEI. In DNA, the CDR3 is TGTGCCAGCAGTGTTTTTCCGCCAGCTGAAGCTTTCTTT. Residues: CASSVFPPAEAFF.

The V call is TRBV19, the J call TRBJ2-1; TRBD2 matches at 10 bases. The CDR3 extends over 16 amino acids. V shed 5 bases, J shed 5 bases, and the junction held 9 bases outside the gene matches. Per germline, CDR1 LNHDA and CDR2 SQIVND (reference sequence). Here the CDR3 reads CASSWHPGLANNEQFF. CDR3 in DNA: TGTGCCAGTAGTTGGCATCCGGGACTAGCGAACAATGAGCAGTTCTTC.

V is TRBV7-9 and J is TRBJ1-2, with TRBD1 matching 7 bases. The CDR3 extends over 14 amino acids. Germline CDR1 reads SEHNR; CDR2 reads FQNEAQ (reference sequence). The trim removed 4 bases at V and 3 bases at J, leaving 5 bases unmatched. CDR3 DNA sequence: TGTGCCAGCAGCTCTTACAGGGGAGACTATGGCTACACCTTC. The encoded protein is CASSSYRGDYGYTF.

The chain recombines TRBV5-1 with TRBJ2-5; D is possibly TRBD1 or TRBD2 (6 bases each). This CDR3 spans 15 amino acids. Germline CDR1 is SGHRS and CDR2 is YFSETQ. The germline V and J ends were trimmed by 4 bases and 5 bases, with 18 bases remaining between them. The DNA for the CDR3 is TGCGCCAGCAGCCACCTTGGGGGGCGGAGGGAGACCCAGTACTTC. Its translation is CASSHLGGRRETQYF.

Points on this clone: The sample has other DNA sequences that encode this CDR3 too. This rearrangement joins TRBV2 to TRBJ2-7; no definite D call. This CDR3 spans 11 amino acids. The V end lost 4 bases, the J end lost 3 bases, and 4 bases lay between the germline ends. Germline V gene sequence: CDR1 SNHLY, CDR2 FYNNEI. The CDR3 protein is CASSAGYEQYF. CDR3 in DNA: TGTGCCAGCAGTGCAGGCTACGAGCAGTACTTC.

The CDR3 sequence is CASSHLDSNEKLFF. The CDR3 nucleotides are TGCGCCAGCAGCCATCTGGACAGTAATGAAAAACTGTTTTTT. The chain couples TRBV4-1 to TRBJ1-4, with D maybe TRBD1 (6 bases). Trimming took 3 bases from V and 4 from J, leaving 9 bases between them. The CDR3 runs 14 residues. CDR1 is MGHRA and CDR2 is YSYEKL in the germline V gene.

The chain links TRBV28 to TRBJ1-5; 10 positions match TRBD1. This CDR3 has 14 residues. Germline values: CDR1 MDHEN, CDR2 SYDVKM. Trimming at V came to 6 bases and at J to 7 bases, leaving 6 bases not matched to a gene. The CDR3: CASRTDRGQQPQHF. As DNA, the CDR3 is TGTGCCAGCAGAACCGACAGGGGGCAACAGCCCCAGCATTTT.

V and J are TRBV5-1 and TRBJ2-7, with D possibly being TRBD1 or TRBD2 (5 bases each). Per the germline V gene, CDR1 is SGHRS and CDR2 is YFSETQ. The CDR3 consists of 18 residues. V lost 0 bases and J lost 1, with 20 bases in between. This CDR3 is CASSLAGLEAAGSYEQYF. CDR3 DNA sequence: TGCGCCAGCAGCTTGGCAGGGCTGGAGGCAGCCGGATCCTACGAGCAGTACTTC.

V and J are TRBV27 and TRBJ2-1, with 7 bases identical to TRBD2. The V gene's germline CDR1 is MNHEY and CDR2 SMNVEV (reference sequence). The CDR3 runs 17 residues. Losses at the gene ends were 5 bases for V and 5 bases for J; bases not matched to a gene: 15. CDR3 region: CASSDLAVQGGHNEQFF. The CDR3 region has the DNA TGTGCCAGCAGTGACCTAGCAGTTCAGGGAGGGCACAATGAGCAGTTCTTC.

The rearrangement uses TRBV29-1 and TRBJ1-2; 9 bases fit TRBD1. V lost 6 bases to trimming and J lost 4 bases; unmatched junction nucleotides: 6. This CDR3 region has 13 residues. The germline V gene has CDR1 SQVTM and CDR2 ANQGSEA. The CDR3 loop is CSVDHRGLYGYTF. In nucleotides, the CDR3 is TGCAGCGTAGATCACAGGGGGCTCTATGGCTACACCTTC.

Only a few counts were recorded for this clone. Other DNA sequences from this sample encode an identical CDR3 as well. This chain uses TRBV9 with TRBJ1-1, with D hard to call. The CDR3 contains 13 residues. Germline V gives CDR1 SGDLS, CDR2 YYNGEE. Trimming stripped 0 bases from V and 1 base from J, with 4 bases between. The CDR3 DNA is TGTGCCAGCAGCGTAGTCCCGAACACTGAAGCTTTCTTT. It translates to CASSVVPNTEAFF.

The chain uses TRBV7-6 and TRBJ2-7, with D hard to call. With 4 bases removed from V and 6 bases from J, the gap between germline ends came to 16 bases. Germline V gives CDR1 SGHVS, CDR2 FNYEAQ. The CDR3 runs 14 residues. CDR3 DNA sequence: TGTGCCAGCAGCTCTGACGGCGTTGGTGGCGAGCAGTACTTC. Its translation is CASSSDGVGGEQYF.

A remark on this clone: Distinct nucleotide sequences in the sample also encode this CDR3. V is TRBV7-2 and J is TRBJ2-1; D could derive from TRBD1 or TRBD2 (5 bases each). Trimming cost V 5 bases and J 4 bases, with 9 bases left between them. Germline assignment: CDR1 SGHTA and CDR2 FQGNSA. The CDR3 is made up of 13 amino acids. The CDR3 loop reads CASSLGRYNEQFF. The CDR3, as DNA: TGTGCCAGCAGCCTGGGACGGTACAATGAGCAGTTCTTC.

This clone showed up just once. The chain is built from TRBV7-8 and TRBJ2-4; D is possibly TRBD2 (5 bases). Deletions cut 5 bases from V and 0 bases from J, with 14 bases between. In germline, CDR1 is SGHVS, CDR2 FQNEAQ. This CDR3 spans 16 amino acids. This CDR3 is CASSPRGKGAKNIQYF. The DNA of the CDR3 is TGTGCCAGCAGCCCTCGAGGGAAGGGAGCCAAAAACATTCAGTACTTC.

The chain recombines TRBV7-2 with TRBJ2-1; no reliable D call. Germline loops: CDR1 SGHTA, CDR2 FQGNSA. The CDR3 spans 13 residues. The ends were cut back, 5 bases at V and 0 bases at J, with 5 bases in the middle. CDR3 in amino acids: CASSPASYNEQFF. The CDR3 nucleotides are TGTGCCAGCAGCCCCGCCTCCTACAATGAGCAGTTCTTC.

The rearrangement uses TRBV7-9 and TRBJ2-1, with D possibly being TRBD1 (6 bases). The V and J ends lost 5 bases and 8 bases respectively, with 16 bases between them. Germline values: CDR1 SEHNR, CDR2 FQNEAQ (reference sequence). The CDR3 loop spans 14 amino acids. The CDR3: CASSPVGGRDEQFF. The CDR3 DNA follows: TGTGCCAGCAGCCCTGTAGGGGGACGGGATGAGCAGTTCTTC.

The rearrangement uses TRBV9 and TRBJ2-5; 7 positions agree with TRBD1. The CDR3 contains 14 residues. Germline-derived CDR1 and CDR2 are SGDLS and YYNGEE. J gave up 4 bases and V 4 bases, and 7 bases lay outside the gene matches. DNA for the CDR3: TGTGCCAGCAGCATACCCGACAGGGCAGAGACCCAGTACTTC. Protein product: CASSIPDRAETQYF. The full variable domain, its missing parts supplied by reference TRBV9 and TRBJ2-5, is DSGVTQTPKHLITATGQRVTLRCSPRSGDLSVYWYQQSLDQGLQFLIQYYNGEERAKGNILERFSAQQFPDLHSELNLSSLELGDSALYFCASSIPDRAETQYFGPGTRLLVL.

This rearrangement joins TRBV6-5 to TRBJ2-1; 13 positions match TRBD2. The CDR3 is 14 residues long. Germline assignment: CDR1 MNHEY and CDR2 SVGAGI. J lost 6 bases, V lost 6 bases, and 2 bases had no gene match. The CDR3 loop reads CASSRLAGGNEQFF. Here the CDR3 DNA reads TGTGCCAGCAGCCGACTAGCGGGAGGCAATGAGCAGTTCTTC.

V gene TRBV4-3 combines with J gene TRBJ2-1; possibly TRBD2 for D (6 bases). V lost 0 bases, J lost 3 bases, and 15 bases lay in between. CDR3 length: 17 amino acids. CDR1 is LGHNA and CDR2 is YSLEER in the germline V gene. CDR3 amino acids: CASSQDFGEVVYNEQFF. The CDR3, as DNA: TGCGCCAGCAGCCAAGATTTTGGGGAGGTGGTCTACAATGAGCAGTTCTTC.